One and the same sample provided the 27 T cell receptor beta chains below, sequenced in a study of PD-1 blockade in classical Hodgkin lymphoma (dated by TCRdb to 2019 to 2021). The time point label on this specimen signifies: cycle 4 day 1 (C4D1), after 5 to 7 weeks of nivolumab. Every trial patient had relapsed after autologous stem cell transplantation, and cohorts A, B and C differed in prior brentuximab vedotin exposure. Libraries were prepared through the immunoSEQ multiplex PCR assay. TCRdb retrieved this table from immuneACCESS and kept in-frame rearrangements only. Not all clones are present; in checked studies, unresolved V genes account for under half, and no reason is known for the remainder. The table for this sample lists 7,000 to 8,500 clones; more than 70% of them were counted only once. The ten largest clones add up to approximately 39% of the sample. The specimen comprised peripheral blood mononuclear cells (PBMCs), sampled before the fourth cycle of nivolumab. Receptors originate from a human donor with classical Hodgkin lymphoma.

The chain joins TRBV29-1 to TRBJ2-3, with D unclear. This CDR3 region has 12 residues. With 4 bases removed from V and 0 bases from J, the gap between germline ends came to 5 bases. CDR1 and CDR2 (germline): SQVTM, ANQGSEA. The CDR3 protein is CSVGTSTDTQYF. In DNA form, the CDR3 reads TGCAGCGTTGGGACCAGCACAGATACGCAGTATTTT.

The gene calls are TRBV5-6 and TRBJ1-1; D is undetermined. V lost 0 bases and J lost 5, with 11 bases in between. The CDR3 loop spans 14 amino acids. Germline V gives CDR1 SGHDT, CDR2 YYEEEE. CDR3 residues: CASSLVPTGTEAFF. The CDR3 DNA follows: TGTGCCAGCAGCTTGGTTCCTACCGGGACTGAAGCTTTCTTT.

The chain joins TRBV5-6 to TRBJ2-1; 13 bases align to TRBD2. V lost 9 bases, J lost 6 bases, and 9 bases stayed unmatched. The germline V gene encodes CDR1 SGHDT and CDR2 YYEEEE. This CDR3 has 15 residues. CDR3 bases: TGTGCCACCGCCTTTCGGACTAGCGGGAGCAATGAGCAGTTCTTC. This gives the protein CATAFRTSGSNEQFF. Supplemented by reference TRBV5-6 and TRBJ2-1, the full variable domain reads DAGVTQSPTHLIKTRGQQVTLRCSPKSGHDTVSWYQQALGQGPQFIFQYYEEEERQRGNFPDRFSGHQFPNYSSELNVNALLLGDSALYLCATAFRTSGSNEQFFGPGTRLTVL.

The V call is TRBV28, the J call TRBJ2-5; tentatively, D is TRBD2 (6 bases). CDR3 length: 15 residues. In germline, CDR1 is MDHEN, CDR2 SYDVKM. Between the trimmed V and J ends, which lost 2 bases and 3 bases, there was a span of 13 bases. DNA for the CDR3: TGTGCCAGCAGTTTAAGTAGGAGGGAAAAAGAGACCCAGTACTTC. This translates into CASSLSRREKETQYF. Looking up the rest from reference TRBV28 and TRBJ2-5 gives the full variable domain: DVKVTQSSRYLVKRTGEKVFLECVQDMDHENMFWYRQDPGLGLRLIYFSYDVKMKEKGDIPEGYSVSREKKERFSLILESASTNQTSMYLCASSLSRREKETQYFGPGTRLLVL.

The rearrangement links TRBV9 to TRBJ1-5; no clear D gene. Germline V gene data show CDR1 as SGDLS and CDR2 as YYNGEE. The CDR3 is made up of 16 amino acids. With 0 bases removed from V and 0 bases from J, the gap between germline ends came to 10 bases. The DNA for the CDR3 is TGTGCCAGCAGCGTAGTGAGGATTTATAGCAATCAGCCCCAGCATTTT. Translation: CASSVVRIYSNQPQHF.

This sequence joins TRBV7-3 and TRBJ2-1; the D call may be TRBD1 or TRBD2 (5 bases each). Trimming removed 4 bases from V and 6 bases from J, with 22 bases in between. This CDR3 comprises 17 residues. Germline V gene sequence: CDR1 SGHTA, CDR2 FQGTGA. The CDR3, as DNA: TGTGCCAGCAGCTCCTCTTTTTCTCGGGGCGATGTCAATGAGCAGTTCTTC. Amino acids: CASSSSFSRGDVNEQFF.

The chain couples TRBV10-3 to TRBJ2-4, with D uncertain. CDR1 is ENHRY and CDR2 is SYGVKD in the germline V gene. This CDR3 is 15 amino acids long. V was pared by 2 bases and J by 0 bases, with 8 bases between. The CDR3 spells CAISEGDLAKNIQYF. DNA of the CDR3: TGTGCCATCAGTGAGGGTGATCTAGCCAAAAACATTCAGTACTTC.

V usage is TRBV7-2 and J usage is TRBJ2-1; TRBD2 matches at 7 bases. V dropped 2 bases and J dropped 6; count of bases not matched to a gene: 10. The CDR3 length is 16 residues. Germline V lookup: CDR1 SGHTA, CDR2 FQGNSA. The CDR3 DNA follows: TGTGCCAGCAGCTTACTGAGTTGGTCGGGAGGCAATGAGCAGTTCTTC. Amino acids: CASSLLSWSGGNEQFF.

The CDR3 protein is CASSLTGISHEQYF. DNA of the CDR3: TGTGCCAGCAGTTTAACTGGGATTAGTCACGAGCAGTACTTC. The rearrangement uses TRBV27 and TRBJ2-7; D is unresolved. The CDR3 length is 14 residues. Trimming took 2 bases from V and 5 from J, leaving 13 bases between them. Germline V gives CDR1 MNHEY, CDR2 SMNVEV (reference sequence).

This clone was counted once. The chain recombines TRBV5-1 with TRBJ1-1; a possible D gene is TRBD1 (5 bases). V lost 2 bases, J lost 1 base, and 9 bases lay in between. This CDR3 region has 14 residues. Per germline, CDR1 SGHRS and CDR2 YFSETQ. The CDR3 DNA is TGCGCCAGCAGCTTTACACAGGAGAACACTGAAGCTTTCTTT. Translated, it gives CASSFTQENTEAFF.

This chain uses TRBV5-6 with TRBJ2-1; no clear D. Germline lookup yields CDR1 SGHDT and CDR2 YYEEEE. The V gene lost 4 bases and the J gene lost 0 bases, with 2 bases spanning the gap. The CDR3 runs to 12 residues. CDR3 in amino acids: CASSGSYNEQFF. For the CDR3, the DNA is TGTGCCAGCAGCGGCTCCTACAATGAGCAGTTCTTC.

The J gene is TRBJ1-1, the V gene TRBV29-1, with D uncertain. Trimming shortened V by 1 base and J by 0 bases, and 3 bases separated the two germline ends. CDR3 size: 12 residues. Germline V gene sequence: CDR1 SQVTM, CDR2 ANQGSEA. The CDR3 sequence: CSVEGMNTEAFF. CDR3 in DNA: TGCAGCGTTGAAGGGATGAACACTGAAGCTTTCTTT.

The chain has TRBV4-1 and TRBJ2-7, with TRBD2 matching over 15 bases. The ends lost 4 bases at V and 4 bases at J; junction bases unmatched: 14. The CDR3 is 19 residues long. Germline V gene data show CDR1 as MGHRA and CDR2 as YSYEKL. The chain's CDR3 is CASSPLGPGLAGGLYEQYF. The DNA of the CDR3 is TGCGCCAGCAGCCCCTTGGGGCCGGGACTAGCGGGAGGATTGTACGAGCAGTACTTC.

The gene calls are TRBV6-5 and TRBJ2-1, with 9 bases that match TRBD2. CDR3 length: 15 residues. The ends lost 7 bases at V and 5 bases at J; junction bases unmatched: 9. Germline CDR1 reads MNHEY; CDR2 reads SVGAGI. DNA for the CDR3: TGTGCCAGCACCCTTGGACTAGCGCCTCACAATGAGCAGTTCTTC. Translation gives CASTLGLAPHNEQFF.

The J gene is TRBJ2-4, the V gene TRBV28, with 10 bases matching TRBD1. The CDR3 sequence is 13 residues long. Germline V CDR1 and CDR2: MDHEN, SYDVKM. V dropped 6 bases and J dropped 8; count of bases not matched to a gene: 4. This chain's CDR3 is CASRRQGADIQYF. CDR3 DNA sequence: TGTGCCAGCAGACGACAGGGGGCTGACATTCAGTACTTC.

V and J are TRBV16 and TRBJ2-4; 9 bases line up with TRBD1. CDR1 KGHSY and CDR2 FQNENV come from the germline V gene. The CDR3 is 13 residues long. V lost 4 bases, J lost 10 bases, and 5 bases stayed unmatched. The DNA of the CDR3 is TGTGCCAGCAGCCGCGACAGGGGGGCGATTCAGTACTTC. Its protein is CASSRDRGAIQYF.

This chain uses TRBV18 with TRBJ2-7; D may be TRBD2 (5 bases). The germline V gene has CDR1 KGHSH and CDR2 LQKENI. The CDR3 contains 15 residues. The V end lost 6 bases, the J end lost 6 bases, and 21 bases lay between the germline ends. The chain's CDR3 is CASSPWRGKEVEQYF. In DNA, the CDR3 is TGTGCCAGCTCCCCTTGGAGAGGGAAAGAGGTCGAGCAGTACTTC. Based on the CDR3 plus reference TRBV18 and TRBJ2-7, the full variable domain is NAGVMQNPRHLVRRRGQEARLRCSPMKGHSHVYWYRQLPEEGLKFMVYLQKENIIDESGMPKERFSAEFPKEGPSILRIQQVVRGDSAAYFCASSPWRGKEVEQYFGPGTRLTVT.

The chain recombines TRBV9 with TRBJ2-1, with 10 bases lining up with TRBD2. CDR1 and CDR2 (germline): SGDLS, YYNGEE. The ends lost 1 base at V and 8 bases at J; junction bases unmatched: 6. CDR3 size: 15 residues. As DNA, the CDR3 is TGTGCCAGCAGCGTACAGTCTAGCGGGAGACATGAGCAGTTCTTC. Amino acids: CASSVQSSGRHEQFF.

The V and J genes are TRBV13 and TRBJ2-5; D is perhaps TRBD1 (5 bases). The CDR3 contains 15 residues. Germline loops: CDR1 PRHDT, CDR2 FYEKMQ (reference sequence). Trimming shortened V by 0 bases and J by 5 bases, and 13 bases separated the two germline ends. The CDR3 region has the DNA TGTGCCAGCAGCTTAGGGCAGGGAAAGGGGGAGACCCAGTACTTC. Translation gives CASSLGQGKGETQYF.

J is TRBJ2-1 and V is TRBV7-9, with D maybe TRBD1 (6 bases). CDR3 size: 12 residues. V lost 10 bases to trimming and J lost 6 bases, with 13 bases between them. Germline assignment: CDR1 SEHNR and CDR2 FQNEAQ (reference sequence). CDR3 coding DNA: TGTGCCACCTGGTCACAGGGCAATGAGCAGTTCTTC. Protein sequence: CATWSQGNEQFF.

This chain joins TRBV19 and TRBJ1-4; the match to TRBD1 covers 7 bases. This CDR3 region has 14 residues. The J segment lost 8 bases and the V segment lost 7 bases, leaving 10 bases of the junction unmatched. The germline V gene has CDR1 LNHDA and CDR2 SQIVND (reference sequence). CDR3 bases: TGTGCCAGTACGGGAAGACAGGGCTTCGAAAAACTGTTTTTT. This translates into CASTGRQGFEKLFF.

This chain links TRBV6-7 with TRBJ1-2, with 8 nucleotides matching TRBD1. TRBV6-7 is annotated as an ORF whose role is uncertain. J lost 6 bases, V lost 7 bases, and 7 bases had no gene match. There are 13 residues in the CDR3. For the CDR3, the DNA is TGTGCCAGCATTCCTGACAGGGGAAATGGCTACACCTTC. This codes for CASIPDRGNGYTF.

This chain joins TRBV14 and TRBJ1-1; no definite D call. CDR3 length: 15 amino acids. CDR1 and CDR2 (germline): SGHDN, FVKESK. V shed 0 bases and J shed 4 bases, with 12 bases lying between them. CDR3 sequence: CASSQDPNRFTEAFF. The CDR3 region has the DNA TGTGCCAGCAGCCAAGATCCTAACCGATTCACTGAAGCTTTCTTT.

The V gene is TRBV7-9, the J gene TRBJ2-1; possible D gene TRBD2, 6 bases. Germline V gene data show CDR1 as SEHNR and CDR2 as FQNEAQ (reference sequence). Trimming stripped 5 bases from V and 7 bases from J, with 24 bases between. The CDR3 extends over 17 amino acids. For the CDR3, the DNA is TGTGCCAGCAGCCGATACGGAGGGGTCACCGCGGTAAATGAGCAGTTCTTC. This sequence encodes CASSRYGGVTAVNEQFF.

V is TRBV19 and J is TRBJ1-5, with 8 bases that match TRBD1. The V gene end was trimmed by 6 bases and the J gene end by 6 bases; junction bases not matched to a gene: 10. Germline values: CDR1 LNHDA, CDR2 SQIVND (reference sequence). The CDR3 extends over 15 amino acids. CDR3 sequence reads: CASSPGQGGFQPQHF. CDR3 nucleotides: TGTGCCAGTAGCCCAGGACAGGGAGGATTTCAGCCCCAGCATTTT.

This chain links TRBV18 with TRBJ1-3, with D tentatively TRBD1 (6 bases). This CDR3 spans 17 amino acids. In germline, CDR1 is KGHSH, CDR2 LQKENI. With 0 bases removed from V and 0 bases from J, the gap between germline ends came to 12 bases. Here the CDR3 DNA reads TGTGCCAGCTCACCACCGGGGGGCTTCCTCTCTGGAAACACCATATATTTT. Its translation is CASSPPGGFLSGNTIYF.

This clone was observed a handful of times. The genes are TRBV10-1 and TRBJ2-1; 7 bases line up with TRBD2. J was trimmed by 7 bases and V by 4 bases; bases with no gene match: 16. Germline V CDR1 and CDR2: WNHNN, SYGVQD (reference sequence). The CDR3 spans 17 residues. CDR3: CASSVRLAYYIWNEQFF. Here the CDR3 DNA reads TGCGCCAGCAGTGTTAGACTAGCTTATTATATTTGGAATGAGCAGTTCTTC.